Within the sample, the clone carrying this T cell receptor beta chain is medium-sized. The sample belongs to a study of T-cell reconstitution after alpha-beta-depleted transplantation in children. A library of TCRbeta sequences, prepared with unique molecular identifiers, was generated. MiXCR, run by TCRdb on the PCR reads, gives a single entry per CDR3 protein. Of 4,400 or so distinct CDR3 sequences listed, around an eighth are singletons. This CDR3 is built from 13 residues. V was clipped by 1 base and J by 5 bases, with 8 bases between them. Germline CDR1 is PRHDT and CDR2 is FYEKMQ (reference sequence).

This material consisted of PBMCs, mostly from graft donor cells, taken 60 days after TCRalphabeta/CD19-depleted stem cell transplant. The receptor's source is a male patient between 2 and 15 years old who had a stem cell transplant for acute lymphoblastic leukemia, so the T cells may come from the graft donor. The chain carries TRBV13 and TRBJ2-5, with unresolved D. CDR3 sequence (DNA): TGTGCCAGCAGCTTAGTAGTAGTGGAGACCCAGTACTTC. Translating gives CASSLVVVETQYF.